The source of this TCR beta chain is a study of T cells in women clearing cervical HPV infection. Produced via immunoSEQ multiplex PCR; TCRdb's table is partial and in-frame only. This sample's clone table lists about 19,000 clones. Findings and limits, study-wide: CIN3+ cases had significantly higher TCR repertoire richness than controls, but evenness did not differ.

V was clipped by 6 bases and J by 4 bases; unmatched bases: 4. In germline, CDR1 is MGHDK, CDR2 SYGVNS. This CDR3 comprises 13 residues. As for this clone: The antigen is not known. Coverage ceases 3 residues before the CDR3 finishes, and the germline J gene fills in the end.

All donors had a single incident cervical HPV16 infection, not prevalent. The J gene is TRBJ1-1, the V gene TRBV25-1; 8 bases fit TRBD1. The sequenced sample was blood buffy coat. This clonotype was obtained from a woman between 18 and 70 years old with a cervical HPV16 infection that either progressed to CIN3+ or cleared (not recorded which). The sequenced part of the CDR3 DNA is TGTGCCAGCAGGGACAGGGAAGCCACTGAA. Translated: CASRDREATE. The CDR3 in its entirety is CASRDREATEAFF.